One and the same sample provided the 8 T cell receptor beta chains below, sequenced in a study of glioma-infiltrating T cells after dendritic cell vaccination. The repertoire was sequenced with immunoSEQ multiplex PCR; TCRdb's copy has only in-frame clones and lacks some. This table holds approximately 64,000 clones, 82% found once. The material sequenced was blood, taken before dendritic cell vaccination. These receptors were collected from a human donor with glioblastoma.

The CDR3 region has the DNA TGTGCCAGCGGGGAGGGGGACATGGCGAGGGTCTACACCTTC. This sequence encodes CASGEGDMARVYTF. V is TRBV28 and J is TRBJ1-2; possibly TRBD1 for D (6 bases). Germline V gene lookup returns CDR1 MDHEN and CDR2 SYDVKM. The V and J ends lost 8 bases and 10 bases respectively, with 23 bases between them. The CDR3 totals 14 residues.

This clone has a single count. The chain joins TRBV15 to TRBJ2-1, with 15 bases that match TRBD2. J was trimmed by 6 bases and V by 6 bases; bases with no gene match: 0. Germline V gene sequence: CDR1 LNHNV, CDR2 YYDKDF (reference sequence). CDR3 length: 14 residues. As DNA, the CDR3 is TGTGCCACCAGGGGACTAGCGGGGGGCAATGAGCAGTTCTTC. Translation gives CATRGLAGGNEQFF.

This rearrangement joins TRBV15 to TRBJ2-5; D may be TRBD1 (7 bases). Germline values: CDR1 LNHNV, CDR2 YYDKDF (reference sequence). V lost 6 bases, J lost 1 base, and 12 bases lay in between. There are 14 residues in the CDR3. This chain's CDR3 is CATRAGGFQETQYF. In DNA, the CDR3 is TGTGCCACCAGGGCAGGGGGGTTCCAAGAGACCCAGTACTTC.

V is TRBV7-9 and J is TRBJ1-1; a possible D gene is TRBD1 (6 bases). The CDR3 length is 16 residues. Germline CDR1 SEHNR, CDR2 FQNEAQ (reference sequence). Trimming removed 6 bases at V and 2 bases at J, with 19 bases between. CDR3 loop: CASRPLLGRGNTEAFF. The CDR3 nucleotides are TGTGCCAGCAGACCGCTCTTAGGCAGGGGCAACACTGAAGCTTTCTTT.

This chain links TRBV6-5 with TRBJ1-1; D gene unclear. This CDR3 contains 15 residues. Germline CDR1 MNHEY, CDR2 SVGAGI. V was shortened by 6 bases and J by 5 bases, with 19 bases between the two germline ends. CDR3 loop: CASRGKRRRRTEAFF. CDR3 in DNA: TGTGCCAGCAGAGGGAAACGGCGGCGGAGGACTGAAGCTTTCTTT.

The rearrangement joins TRBV20-1 to TRBJ2-7; no definite D call. There are 11 residues in the CDR3. Germline CDR1 reads DFQATT; CDR2 reads SNEGSKA (reference sequence). V dropped 5 bases and J dropped 2 bases, with 7 bases sitting between them. The CDR3 is CSASGAYEQYF. Written as DNA, the CDR3 is TGCAGTGCTTCCGGAGCCTACGAGCAGTACTTC.

DNA for the CDR3: TGCGCCAGCAGCTTGGAGCCACAGGGAGGAAACACCATATATTTT. Amino acid sequence: CASSLEPQGGNTIYF. The gene calls are TRBV5-1 and TRBJ1-3; TRBD1 might be the D (6 bases). The ends were cut back, 0 bases at V and 4 bases at J, with 11 bases in the middle. The CDR3 loop spans 15 amino acids. CDR1 SGHRS and CDR2 YFSETQ come from the germline V gene.

V usage is TRBV18 and J usage is TRBJ1-5, with D hard to call. Trimming took 3 bases from V and 3 from J, leaving 12 bases between them. CDR3 size: 15 residues. Germline CDR1 reads KGHSH; CDR2 reads LQKENI. CDR3 amino acids: CASSPRQTANQPQHF. The CDR3 DNA sequence: TGTGCCAGCTCACCGCGGCAGACGGCCAATCAGCCCCAGCATTTT.